Listed here are 20 T cell receptor beta chains from one sample, sequenced in a study of T cell responses to AZD1222 COVID-19 vaccine. The repertoire was sequenced with immunoSEQ multiplex PCR; TCRdb's copy has only in-frame clones and lacks some. This sample has 150,000 to 200,000 clones, with roughly 90% found just once. The sample was peripheral blood, taken on day 0 of AZD1222 vaccination. These receptors came from an adult in good health.

V is TRBV5-5 and J is TRBJ2-3, with D possibly TRBD1 on 5 matching bases. V lost 5 bases and J lost 1, with 11 bases in between. The CDR3 spans 14 residues. Germline V gene sequence: CDR1 SGHKS, CDR2 YYEKEE (reference sequence). The CDR3 DNA sequence: TGTGCCAGCAGGCGCCAGGGCCGCACAGATACGCAGTATTTT. The encoded protein is CASRRQGRTDTQYF.

The V gene is TRBV20-1, the J gene TRBJ1-1; D gene ambiguous. V lost 7 bases and J 3 bases, leaving 9 bases between the germline ends. The V gene's germline CDR1 is DFQATT and CDR2 SNEGSKA (reference sequence). CDR3 length equals 11 residues. The CDR3 region has the DNA TGCAGTGAGAGGGTGGACACTGAAGCTTTCTTT. As protein: CSERVDTEAFF.

The J gene is TRBJ1-5, the V gene TRBV4-1; 8 positions agree with TRBD1. Trimming cost V 3 bases and J 5 bases; bases outside gene matches: 9. The CDR3 contains 16 residues. Germline CDR1 reads MGHRA; CDR2 reads YSYEKL. For the CDR3, the DNA is TGCGCCAGCAGCCATCTCCCGGGACAGGTTCATCAGCCCCAGCATTTT. Residues: CASSHLPGQVHQPQHF.

The chain carries TRBV7-3 and TRBJ2-5; D may be TRBD1 (5 bases). This CDR3 comprises 15 residues. Germline V gene lookup returns CDR1 SGHTA and CDR2 FQGTGA. The V end lost 1 base, the J end lost 0 bases, and 9 bases lay between the germline ends. The CDR3 sequence is CASSLIPGHQETQYF. As DNA, the CDR3 is TGTGCCAGCAGCTTAATCCCAGGGCACCAAGAGACCCAGTACTTC.

V is TRBV7-3 and J is TRBJ2-3; D might be TRBD2 (5 bases). The germline V and J ends were trimmed by 5 bases and 1 base, with 10 bases remaining between them. Germline CDR1 is SGHTA and CDR2 is FQGTGA. The CDR3 covers 14 residues. CDR3 in DNA: TGTGCCAGCAGCCGAAAGGGAGGCACAGATACGCAGTATTTT. Its protein is CASSRKGGTDTQYF.

The chain has TRBV3-1 (or the pseudogene TRBV3-2) and TRBJ1-1; 7 bases line up with TRBD1. V trimming: 5 bases; J trimming: 1 base; junction bases outside the gene matches: 4. The CDR3 is 14 amino acids. Germline V gene sequence: CDR1 LGHDT, CDR2 YNNKEL (reference sequence). CDR3 DNA sequence: TGTGCCAGCAGCGTGACAGGGCCGAACACTGAAGCTTTCTTT. Protein: CASSVTGPNTEAFF.

V is TRBV18 and J is TRBJ2-2, with no clear D. The CDR3 loop spans 13 amino acids. Germline CDR1 is KGHSH and CDR2 is LQKENI. Between the trimmed V and J ends, which lost 4 bases and 3 bases, there was a span of 6 bases. The CDR3 reads CASSLSYTGELFF. As DNA, the CDR3 is TGTGCCAGCTCACTTTCTTACACCGGGGAGCTGTTTTTT.

The chain combines TRBV18 with TRBJ2-7, with D perhaps matching TRBD1 (5 bases). V was trimmed by 4 bases and J by 5 bases, leaving 12 bases between them. The CDR3 spans 13 residues. Germline V CDR1 and CDR2: KGHSH, LQKENI. The CDR3 spells CASSLGQENEQYF. CDR3 nucleotides: TGTGCCAGCTCACTGGGGCAGGAGAACGAGCAGTACTTC.

This clone was seen a single time. The J gene is TRBJ2-6, the V gene TRBV27; D possibly uses TRBD1 or TRBD2 (6 bases each). The CDR3 length is 17 residues. Germline loops: CDR1 MNHEY, CDR2 SMNVEV (reference sequence). Trimming removed 2 bases at V and 0 bases at J, with 11 bases between. The CDR3 loop reads CASSLEGGTSGANVLTF. In DNA form, the CDR3 reads TGTGCCAGCAGTTTAGAGGGGGGCACCTCTGGGGCCAACGTCCTGACTTTC.

The rearrangement joins TRBV19 to TRBJ1-5, with TRBD1 matching 7 bases. J lost 9 bases, V lost 7 bases, and 24 bases had no gene match. The germline V gene has CDR1 LNHDA and CDR2 SQIVND (reference sequence). The CDR3 contains 18 residues. CDR3 loop: CASTQIASGQGDPRPQHF. CDR3 coding DNA: TGTGCCAGTACCCAGATTGCGTCGGGCCAGGGGGACCCGCGGCCCCAGCATTTT.

This clone was seen only once. The chain links TRBV6-2 or TRBV6-3 to TRBJ2-5; a weak D match, TRBD2 (6 bases). CDR1 is MNHEY and CDR2 is SVGEGT in the germline V gene. The CDR3 extends over 14 amino acids. The V end was cut by 2 bases, the J end by 4 bases, with 11 bases between. This CDR3 reads CASSYAGFGETQYF. CDR3 coding DNA: TGTGCCAGCAGTTACGCGGGATTCGGAGAGACCCAGTACTTC.

This sequence joins TRBV11-2 and TRBJ2-2; 9 nucleotides align to TRBD2. The V gene end was trimmed by 5 bases and the J gene end by 6 bases; junction bases not matched to a gene: 7. CDR3 length: 15 residues. Germline CDR1 and CDR2: SGHAT and FQNNGV. Written as DNA, the CDR3 is TGTGCCAGCAGCCCAGGCGGGAGGGCTTCCGGGGAGCTGTTTTTT. It encodes CASSPGGRASGELFF.

The chain joins TRBV9 to TRBJ2-3; 7 bases agree with TRBD2. The germline CDR1 and CDR2 sequences are SGDLS and YYNGEE. Losses at the gene ends were 3 bases for V and 0 bases for J; bases not matched to a gene: 10. There are 17 residues in the CDR3. DNA for the CDR3: TGTGCCAGCAGCGCCCCCCGGGATAGCGGGAGCACAGATACGCAGTATTTT. The encoded protein is CASSAPRDSGSTDTQYF.

The CDR3 DNA reads as TGTGCCAGCAGCGCCCCTCGTAGCTCCTACAATGAGCAGTTCTTC. It yields the protein CASSAPRSSYNEQFF. The rearrangement joins TRBV11-2 to TRBJ2-1; D gene ambiguous. Germline V gene data show CDR1 as SGHAT and CDR2 as FQNNGV. Trimming took 5 bases from V and 0 from J, leaving 11 bases between them. This CDR3 region has 15 residues.

The chain links TRBV5-1 to TRBJ2-5; D remains ambiguous. CDR3 length: 16 amino acids. V dropped 0 bases and J dropped 1 base, with 13 bases sitting between them. The germline gives CDR1 SGHRS, CDR2 YFSETQ. CDR3 in amino acids: CASSLDGSSSQETQYF. The CDR3 DNA reads as TGCGCCAGCAGCTTGGACGGATCCTCTTCCCAAGAGACCCAGTACTTC.

The gene calls are TRBV6-5 and TRBJ2-1; D remains unclear. V lost 7 bases, J lost 0 bases, and 13 bases lay in between. CDR3 length: 15 residues. Per germline, CDR1 MNHEY and CDR2 SVGAGI. CDR3 protein: CASTFGRSSYNEQFF. The DNA for the CDR3 is TGTGCCAGCACTTTCGGGCGGAGCTCCTACAATGAGCAGTTCTTC.

The V and J genes are TRBV4-1 and TRBJ2-2, with D tentatively TRBD2 (6 bases). With 1 base removed from V and 4 bases from J, the gap between germline ends came to 13 bases. The CDR3 extends over 16 amino acids. Germline CDR1 and CDR2: MGHRA and YSYEKL. The CDR3 here is CASSQAVGGSTGELFF. The DNA of the CDR3 is TGCGCCAGCAGCCAAGCCGTCGGGGGTAGCACCGGGGAGCTGTTTTTT.

The count of this clone is one. The chain recombines TRBV15 with TRBJ2-3; D ambiguous. Trimming removed 4 bases from V and 6 bases from J, with 8 bases in between. This CDR3 has 12 residues. Germline values: CDR1 LNHNV, CDR2 YYDKDF (reference sequence). CDR3 DNA: TGTGCCACCAGCATGGTAACGGATACGCAGTATTTT. This translates into CATSMVTDTQYF.

The chain uses TRBV12-3 or TRBV12-4 and TRBJ2-2; D not resolved. The CDR3 extends over 13 amino acids. V lost 5 bases, J lost 3 bases, and 7 bases lay in between. The CDR3: CASSVWDTGELFF. DNA for the CDR3: TGTGCCAGCAGTGTTTGGGACACCGGGGAGCTGTTTTTT.

The chain recombines TRBV30 with TRBJ2-7; D possibly corresponds to TRBD1 (6 bases). The CDR3 runs to 15 residues. The V gene lost 2 bases and the J gene lost 6 bases, with 20 bases spanning the gap. CDR1 and CDR2 from the germline V gene are GTSNPN and SVGIG (reference sequence). This CDR3 reads CAWSSGTIPSVEQYF. CDR3 nucleotides: TGTGCCTGGAGTTCCGGGACAATCCCGTCGGTCGAGCAGTACTTC.